The sequence of this T cell receptor (beta chain) was determined in a study of post-analysis software for immune sequencing data. Study conclusions and caveats: Patients used about five TRBV segments, including TRBV5-6, TRBV5-1 and TRBV20-1, more often than controls. Controls significantly exceeded multiple sclerosis patients in normalized Chao1 diversity. Samples made in the same batch grouped tightly together by F measure.

From germline, CDR1 is LGHNT and CDR2 FRNRAP. Unmatched junction bases numbered 17, after V lost 2 bases and J lost 7 bases. This CDR3 region has 20 residues. Researchers reported that TCR beta cDNA libraries carried unique molecular identifiers. TCRdb processed the PCR reads anew with MiXCR; each CDR3 protein has one entry. The sample holds about 820,000 distinct CDR3 sequences, 53% seen once. This clonotype is a singleton in its sample. Antigen specificity is unknown. The TCR originated in a girl under 18 with multiple sclerosis. V and J are TRBV12-5 and TRBJ2-1; TRBD2 agrees at 13 bases. Sequencing input: blood. CDR3 in DNA: TGTGCTAGTGGTTTGCCGCGACTAGCGGGGGGCCATCCGACTTGGAATGAGCAGTTCTTC. It is translated as CASGLPRLAGGHPTWNEQFF. Combining the CDR3 with reference TRBV12-5 and TRBJ2-1 gives the whole variable domain DARVTQTPRHKVTEMGQEVTMRCQPILGHNTVFWYRQTMMQGLELLAYFRNRAPLDDSGMPKDRFSAEMPDATLATLKIQPSEPRDSAVYFCASGLPRLAGGHPTWNEQFFGPGTRLTVL.